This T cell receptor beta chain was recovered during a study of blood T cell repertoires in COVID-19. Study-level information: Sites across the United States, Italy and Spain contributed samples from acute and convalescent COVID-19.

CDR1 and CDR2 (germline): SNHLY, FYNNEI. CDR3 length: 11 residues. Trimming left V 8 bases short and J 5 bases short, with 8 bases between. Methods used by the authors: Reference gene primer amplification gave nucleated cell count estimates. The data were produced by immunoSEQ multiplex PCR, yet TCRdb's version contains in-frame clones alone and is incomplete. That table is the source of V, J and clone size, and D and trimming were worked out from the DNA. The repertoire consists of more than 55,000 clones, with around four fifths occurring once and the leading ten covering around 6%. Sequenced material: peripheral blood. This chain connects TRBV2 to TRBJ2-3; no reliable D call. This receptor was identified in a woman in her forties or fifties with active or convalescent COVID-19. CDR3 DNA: TGTGCCAGCTCCCCCCGAGATACGCAGTATTTT. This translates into CASSPRDTQYF.